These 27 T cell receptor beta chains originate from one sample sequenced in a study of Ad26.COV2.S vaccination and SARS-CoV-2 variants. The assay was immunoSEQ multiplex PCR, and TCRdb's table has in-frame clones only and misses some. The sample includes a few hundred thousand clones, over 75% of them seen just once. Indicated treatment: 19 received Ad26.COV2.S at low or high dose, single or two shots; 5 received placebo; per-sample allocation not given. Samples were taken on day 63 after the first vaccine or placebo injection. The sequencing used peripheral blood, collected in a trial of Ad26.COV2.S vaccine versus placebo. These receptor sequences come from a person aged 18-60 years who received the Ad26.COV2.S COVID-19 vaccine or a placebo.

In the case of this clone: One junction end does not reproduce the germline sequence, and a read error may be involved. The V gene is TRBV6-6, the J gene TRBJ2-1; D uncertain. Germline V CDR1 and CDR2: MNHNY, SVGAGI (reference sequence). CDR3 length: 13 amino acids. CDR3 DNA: TGTGCCAGCAGGGCCAACTCCGACAATGAGCAGTTCTTC. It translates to CASRANSDNEQFF.

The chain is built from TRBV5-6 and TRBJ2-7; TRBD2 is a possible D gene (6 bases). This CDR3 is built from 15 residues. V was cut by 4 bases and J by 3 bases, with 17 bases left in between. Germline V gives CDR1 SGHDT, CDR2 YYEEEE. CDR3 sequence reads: CASSQGGLSVYEQYF. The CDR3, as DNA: TGTGCCAGCAGCCAAGGAGGACTATCGGTCTACGAGCAGTACTTC.

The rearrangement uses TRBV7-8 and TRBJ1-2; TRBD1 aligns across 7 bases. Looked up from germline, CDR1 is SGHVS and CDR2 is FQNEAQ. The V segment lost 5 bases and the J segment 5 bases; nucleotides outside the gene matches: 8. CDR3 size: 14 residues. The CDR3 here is CASSPRDRAYGYTF. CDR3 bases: TGTGCCAGCAGCCCCCGGGACAGAGCATATGGCTACACCTTC. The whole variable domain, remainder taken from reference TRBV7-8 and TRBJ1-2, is GAGVSQSPRYKVAKRGQDVALRCDPISGHVSLFWYQQALGQGPEFLTYFQNEAQLDKSGLPSDRFFAERPEGSVSTLKIQRTQQEDSAVYLCASSPRDRAYGYTFGSGTRLTVV.

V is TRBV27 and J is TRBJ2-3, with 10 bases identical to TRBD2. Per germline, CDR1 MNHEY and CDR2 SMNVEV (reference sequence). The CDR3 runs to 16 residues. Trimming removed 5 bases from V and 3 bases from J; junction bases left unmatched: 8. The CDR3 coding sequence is TGTGCCAGCAGTACCAGTACAGCGGGAGGGACAGATACGCAGTATTTT. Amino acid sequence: CASSTSTAGGTDTQYF.

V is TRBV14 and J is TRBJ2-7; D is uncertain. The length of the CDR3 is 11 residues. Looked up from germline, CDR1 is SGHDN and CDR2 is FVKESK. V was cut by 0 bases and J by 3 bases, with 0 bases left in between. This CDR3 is CASSQDYEQYF. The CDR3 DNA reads TGTGCCAGCAGCCAAGACTACGAGCAGTACTTC.

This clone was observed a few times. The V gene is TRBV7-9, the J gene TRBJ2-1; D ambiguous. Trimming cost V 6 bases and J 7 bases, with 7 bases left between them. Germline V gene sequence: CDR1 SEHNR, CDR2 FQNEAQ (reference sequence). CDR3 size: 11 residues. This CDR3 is CASRLVNEQFF. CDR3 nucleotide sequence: TGTGCCAGCAGGCTAGTAAATGAGCAGTTCTTC. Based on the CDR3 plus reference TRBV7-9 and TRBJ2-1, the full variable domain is DTGVSQNPRHKITKRGQNVTFRCDPISEHNRLYWYRQTLGQGPEFLTYFQNEAQLEKSRLLSDRFSAERPKGSFSTLEIQRTEQGDSAMYLCASRLVNEQFFGPGTRLTVL.

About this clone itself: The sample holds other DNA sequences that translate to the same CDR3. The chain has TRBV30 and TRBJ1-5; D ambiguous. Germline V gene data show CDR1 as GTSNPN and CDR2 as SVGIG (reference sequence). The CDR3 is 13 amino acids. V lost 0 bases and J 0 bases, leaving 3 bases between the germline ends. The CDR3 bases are TGTGCCTGGAGTGTACGTAGCAATCAGCCCCAGCATTTT. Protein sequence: CAWSVRSNQPQHF.

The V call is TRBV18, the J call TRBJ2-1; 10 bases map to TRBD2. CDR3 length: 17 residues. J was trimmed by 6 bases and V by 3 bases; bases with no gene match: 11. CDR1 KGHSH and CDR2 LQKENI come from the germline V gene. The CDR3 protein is CASSPLRFLAGANEQFF. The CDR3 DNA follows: TGTGCCAGCTCACCCCTTCGTTTTCTAGCGGGAGCCAATGAGCAGTTCTTC.

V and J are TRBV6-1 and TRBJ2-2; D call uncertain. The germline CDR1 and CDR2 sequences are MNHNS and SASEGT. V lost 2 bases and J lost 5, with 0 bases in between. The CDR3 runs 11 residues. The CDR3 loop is CASSETGELFF. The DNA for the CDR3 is TGTGCCAGCAGTGAAACCGGGGAGCTGTTTTTT.

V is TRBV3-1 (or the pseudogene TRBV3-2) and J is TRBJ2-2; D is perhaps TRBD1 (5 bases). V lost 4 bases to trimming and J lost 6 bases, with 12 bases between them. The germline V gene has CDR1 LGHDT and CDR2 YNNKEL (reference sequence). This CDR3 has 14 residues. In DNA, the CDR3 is TGTGCCAGCAGCCTATCATTAGGGGCCGGGGAGCTGTTTTTT. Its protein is CASSLSLGAGELFF.

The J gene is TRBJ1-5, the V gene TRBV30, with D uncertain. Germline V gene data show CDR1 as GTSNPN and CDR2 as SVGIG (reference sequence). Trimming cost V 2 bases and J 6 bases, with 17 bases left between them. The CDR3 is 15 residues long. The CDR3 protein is CAWSIFGVSRQPQHF. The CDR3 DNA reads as TGTGCCTGGAGTATCTTCGGGGTTTCTCGTCAGCCCCAGCATTTT.

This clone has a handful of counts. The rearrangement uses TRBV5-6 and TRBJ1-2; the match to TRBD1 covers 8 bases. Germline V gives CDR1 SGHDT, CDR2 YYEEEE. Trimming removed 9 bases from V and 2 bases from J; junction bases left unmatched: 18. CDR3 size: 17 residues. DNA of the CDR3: TGTGCCAACAGATACAATTTCCGGACAGGGCGGAACTATGGCTACACCTTC. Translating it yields CANRYNFRTGRNYGYTF.

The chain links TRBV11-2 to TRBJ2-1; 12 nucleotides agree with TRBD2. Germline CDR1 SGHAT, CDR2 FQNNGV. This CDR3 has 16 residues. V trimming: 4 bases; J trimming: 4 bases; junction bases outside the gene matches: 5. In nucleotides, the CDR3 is TGTGCCAGCAGCTCGAAACTAGCGGGGGGATACAATGAGCAGTTCTTC. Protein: CASSSKLAGGYNEQFF.

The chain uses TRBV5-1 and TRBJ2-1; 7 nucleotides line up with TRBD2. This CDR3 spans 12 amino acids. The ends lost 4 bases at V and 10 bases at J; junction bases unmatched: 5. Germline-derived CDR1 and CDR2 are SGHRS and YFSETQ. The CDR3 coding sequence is TGCGCCAGCAGCCTACGGGGGGACGAGCAGTTCTTC. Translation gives CASSLRGDEQFF. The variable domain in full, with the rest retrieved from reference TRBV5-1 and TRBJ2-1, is KAGVTQTPRYLIKTRGQQVTLSCSPISGHRSVSWYQQTPGQGLQFLFEYFSETQRNKGNFPGRFSGRQFSNSRSEMNVSTLELGDSALYLCASSLRGDEQFFGPGTRLTVL.

The CDR3 here is CASSGGLAFNEQFF. CDR3 nucleotides: TGTGCCAGTAGCGGAGGACTAGCGTTCAATGAGCAGTTCTTC. The rearrangement links TRBV19 to TRBJ2-1, with 9 nucleotides matching TRBD2. There are 14 residues in the CDR3. Per germline, CDR1 LNHDA and CDR2 SQIVND (reference sequence). Trimming cost V 6 bases and J 6 bases; bases outside gene matches: 6.

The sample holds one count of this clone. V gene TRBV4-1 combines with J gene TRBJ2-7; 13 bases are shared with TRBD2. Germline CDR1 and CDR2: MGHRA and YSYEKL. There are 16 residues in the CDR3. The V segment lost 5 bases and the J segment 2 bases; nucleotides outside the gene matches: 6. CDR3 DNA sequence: TGCGCCAGCAGCTTCCGGACTAGCGGGGGCACCTACGAGCAGTACTTC. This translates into CASSFRTSGGTYEQYF.

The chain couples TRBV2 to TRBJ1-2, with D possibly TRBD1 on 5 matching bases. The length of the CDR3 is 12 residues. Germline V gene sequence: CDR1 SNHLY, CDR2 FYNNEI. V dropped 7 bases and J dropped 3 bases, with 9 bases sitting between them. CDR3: CASKGTDYGYTF. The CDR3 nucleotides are TGTGCCAGCAAGGGGACGGACTATGGCTACACCTTC.

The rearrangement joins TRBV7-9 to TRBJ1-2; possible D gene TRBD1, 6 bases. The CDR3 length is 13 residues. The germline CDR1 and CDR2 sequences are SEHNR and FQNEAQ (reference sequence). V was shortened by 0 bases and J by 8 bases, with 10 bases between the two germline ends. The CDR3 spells CASSLAEGVGYTF. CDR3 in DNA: TGTGCCAGCAGCTTAGCAGAGGGGGTAGGCTACACCTTC.

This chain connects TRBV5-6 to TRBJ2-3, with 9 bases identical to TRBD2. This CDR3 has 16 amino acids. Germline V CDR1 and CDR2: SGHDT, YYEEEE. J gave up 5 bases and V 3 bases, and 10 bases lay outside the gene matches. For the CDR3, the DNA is TGTGCCAGCAGCTCCCCTGGCGGGGGGGCTGGAGATACGCAGTATTTT. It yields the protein CASSSPGGGAGDTQYF.

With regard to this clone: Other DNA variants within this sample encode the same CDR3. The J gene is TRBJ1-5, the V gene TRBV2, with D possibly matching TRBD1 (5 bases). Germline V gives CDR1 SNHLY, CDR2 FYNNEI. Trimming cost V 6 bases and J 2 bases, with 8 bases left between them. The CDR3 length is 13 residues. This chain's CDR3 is CASRGTGNQPQHF. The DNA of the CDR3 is TGTGCCAGCAGAGGGACGGGCAATCAGCCCCAGCATTTT.

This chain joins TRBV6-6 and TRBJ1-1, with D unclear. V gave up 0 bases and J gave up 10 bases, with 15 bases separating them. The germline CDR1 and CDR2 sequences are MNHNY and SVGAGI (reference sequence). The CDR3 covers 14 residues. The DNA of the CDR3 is TGTGCCAGCAGTTACTCGACTGGGGAGTGGCGAGCTTTCTTT. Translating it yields CASSYSTGEWRAFF.

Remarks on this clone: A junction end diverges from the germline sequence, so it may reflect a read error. The CDR3 region is CASSPLPAADEFF. CDR3 nucleotides: TGTGCCAGCTCACCACTCCCGGCGGCAGATGAATTCTTC. The chain employs TRBV18 and TRBJ1-2; D not resolved. Germline assignment: CDR1 KGHSH and CDR2 LQKENI. This CDR3 has 13 amino acids.

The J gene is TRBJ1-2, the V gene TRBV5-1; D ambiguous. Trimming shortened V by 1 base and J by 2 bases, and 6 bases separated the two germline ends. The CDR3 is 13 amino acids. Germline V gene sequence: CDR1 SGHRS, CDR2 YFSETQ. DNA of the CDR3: TGCGCCAGCAGCTTGTCAGGAAACTATGGCTACACCTTC. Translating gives CASSLSGNYGYTF.

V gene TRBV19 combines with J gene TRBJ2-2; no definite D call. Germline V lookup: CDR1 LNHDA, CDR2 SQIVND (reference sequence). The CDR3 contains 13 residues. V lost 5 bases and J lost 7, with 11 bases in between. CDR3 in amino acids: CASSPGGVGELFF. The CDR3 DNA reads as TGTGCCAGTAGTCCCGGTGGGGTCGGGGAGCTGTTTTTT. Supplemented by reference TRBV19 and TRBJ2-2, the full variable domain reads DGGITQSPKYLFRKEGQNVTLSCEQNLNHDAMYWYRQDPGQGLRLIYYSQIVNDFQKGDIAEGYSVSREKKESFPLTVTSAQKNPTAFYLCASSPGGVGELFFGEGSRLTVL.

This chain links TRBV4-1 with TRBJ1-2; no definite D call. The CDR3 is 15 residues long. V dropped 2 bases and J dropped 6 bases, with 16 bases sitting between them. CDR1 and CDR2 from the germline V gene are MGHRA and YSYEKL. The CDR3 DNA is TGCGCCAGCAGCCAATTTTGGCCGGACTGGAATGGCTACACCTTC. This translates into CASSQFWPDWNGYTF.

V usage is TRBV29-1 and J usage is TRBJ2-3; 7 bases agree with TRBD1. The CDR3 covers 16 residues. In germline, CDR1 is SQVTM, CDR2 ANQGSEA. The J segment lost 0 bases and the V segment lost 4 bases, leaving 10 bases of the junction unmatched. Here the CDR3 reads CSVGRTGTASTDTQYF. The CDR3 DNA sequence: TGCAGCGTTGGAAGAACCGGGACAGCTAGCACAGATACGCAGTATTTT.

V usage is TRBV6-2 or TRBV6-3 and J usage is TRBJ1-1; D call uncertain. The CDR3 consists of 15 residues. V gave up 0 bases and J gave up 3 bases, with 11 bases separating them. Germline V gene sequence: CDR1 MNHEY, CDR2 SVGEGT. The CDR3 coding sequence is TGTGCCAGCAGTTACTCCTTTAGTTTCGACACTGAAGCTTTCTTT. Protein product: CASSYSFSFDTEAFF.